Each of the 19 T cell receptor beta chains below was sequenced from the same sample in a study of T cells in women clearing cervical HPV infection. This table comes from immunoSEQ multiplex PCR, and its TCRdb copy is limited to in-frame clones, with some not included. The listing records about 31,000 clones. The sample comprised blood buffy coat. The receptors here all came from a woman between 18 and 70 years old with a cervical HPV16 infection that either progressed to CIN3+ or cleared (not recorded which).

With regard to this clone: The read ends 3 residues early relative to the CDR3; the germline J gene fills the gap. The chain joins TRBV5-4 to TRBJ2-7, with 10 positions matching TRBD1. Trimming took 4 bases from V and 4 from J; bases not matched to a gene: 11. Germline CDR1 and CDR2: SGHNT and YYREEE (reference sequence). The CDR3 totals 16 residues. The CDR3 sequence: CASSTDSGTGVYEQYF. The sequenced part of the CDR3 DNA is TGTGCCAGCAGCACGGACTCCGGGACAGGGGTTTACGAG.

A remark on this clone: The read ends 3 residues early relative to the CDR3; the germline J gene fills the gap. The chain has TRBV10-2 and TRBJ1-1; TRBD1 matches 7 bases. This CDR3 is built from 15 residues. Trimming removed 6 bases from V and 0 bases from J; junction bases left unmatched: 7. CDR1 and CDR2 (germline): WSHSY, SAAADI. CDR3 DNA, as far as it was read: TGCGCCAGCAGAGACAGGGCAGGCATGAACACTGAA. As protein: CASRDRAGMNTE. The whole CDR3 is CASRDRAGMNTEAFF.

Note on this clone: Sequencing ends 3 residues short of the CDR3 end; the germline J gene provides the rest. The chain uses TRBV30 and TRBJ1-2, with D tentatively TRBD1 (6 bases). Germline-derived CDR1 and CDR2 are GTSNPN and SVGIG (reference sequence). The CDR3 consists of 15 residues. Incomplete CDR3 DNA: TGTGCCTGGAGTTCCCGGGGGCTAGCGGGAGGCGAC. This translates into CAWSSRGLAGGD. The full CDR3 reads CAWSSRGLAGGDYTF.

As regards this clone: From the germline J gene comes the end of the CDR3, since the read stops 3 residues before it. The J gene is TRBJ2-1, the V gene TRBV20-1, with 7 bases that match TRBD1. The CDR3 spans 13 residues. The J segment lost 4 bases and the V segment lost 2 bases, leaving 2 bases of the junction unmatched. From germline, CDR1 is DFQATT and CDR2 SNEGSKA (reference sequence). Incomplete CDR3 DNA: TGCAGTGCTAGACCGACAGGGTACAATGAG. This codes for CSARPTGYNE. The whole CDR3 sequence is CSARPTGYNEQFF.

Note on this clone: The CDR3 end falls 3 residues outside the read, so it is completed with the germline J gene. This chain links TRBV7-2 with TRBJ2-4; D remains ambiguous. This CDR3 is built from 15 residues. Germline loops: CDR1 SGHTA, CDR2 FQGNSA. CDR3 DNA (partial): TGTGCCAGCAGCTTAGTAGTGTATAGCAATCAGCCT. It is translated as CASSLVVYSNQP. From start to end, the CDR3 is CASSLVVYSNQPQYF.

About this clone itself: The missing CDR3 end, 3 residues past where the read stops, is filled in from the germline J gene. This chain uses TRBV2 with TRBJ2-3; 13 nucleotides line up with TRBD2. The junction had 9 bases not matched to a gene; V was cut back by 4 bases and J by 5 bases. The CDR3 has 17 residues. The germline V gene encodes CDR1 SNHLY and CDR2 FYNNEI. The part of the CDR3 DNA that was read is TGTGCCAGCAGTGCAACTAGCGGGGGGGCCCTCGGAGATACG. This codes for CASSATSGGALGDT. The whole CDR3 is CASSATSGGALGDTQYF.

Regarding this clone: The CDR3 end lies 3 residues beyond the end of the read and is filled in from the germline J gene. The V call is TRBV20-1, the J call TRBJ2-2, with D perhaps TRBD2 (6 bases). V was clipped by 0 bases and J by 8 bases, with 13 bases between them. The CDR3 spans 14 residues. Germline lookup yields CDR1 DFQATT and CDR2 SNEGSKA (reference sequence). The CDR3 loop reads CSARDFAGRGELFF. CDR3 bases read: TGCAGTGCTAGAGATTTCGCGGGAAGGGGGGAG.

In the case of this clone: The CDR3 end falls 3 residues outside the read, so it is completed with the germline J gene. This chain joins TRBV7-9 and TRBJ2-3; 10 bases align to TRBD2. V lost 7 bases, J lost 5 bases, and 3 bases stayed unmatched. This CDR3 is 13 amino acids long. CDR1 and CDR2 (germline): SEHNR, FQNEAQ (reference sequence). CDR3 in amino acids: CASKAGGLDTQYF. CDR3 bases read: TGTGCCAGCAAAGCGGGAGGGCTAGATACG.

The sequenced CDR3 bases are TGTGCCAGCAGTCCCCGTATGAACACTGAA. This translates into CASSPRMNTE. The full CDR3 protein is CASSPRMNTEAFF. V and J are TRBV11-2 and TRBJ1-1; D is ambiguous. The sequenced fragment ends 3 residues before the CDR3 boundary, so the rest is inferred from the germline J gene. The CDR3 sequence is 13 residues long. Germline lookup yields CDR1 SGHAT and CDR2 FQNNGV. The V gene lost 6 bases and the J gene lost 0 bases, with 8 bases spanning the gap.

As to this clone: The observed sequence ends 3 residues before the CDR3 terminus, with the missing tail filled in from the germline J gene. The J gene is TRBJ2-1, the V gene TRBV7-3, with 8 bases that match TRBD2. V shed 2 bases and J 0 bases; nucleotides not matched to a gene: 3. Germline CDR1 and CDR2: SGHTA and FQGTGA. The CDR3 runs 16 residues. This CDR3 is CASSLVAGGSYNEQFF. The covered CDR3 bases are TGTGCCAGCAGCTTAGTCGCGGGGGGCTCCTACAATGAG.

Regarding this clone: The read finishes 3 residues shy of the CDR3 end, and the germline J gene is used to complete it. The rearrangement links TRBV19 to TRBJ1-6, with 9 bases identical to TRBD1. Germline values: CDR1 LNHDA, CDR2 SQIVND (reference sequence). The CDR3 runs 15 residues. V shed 1 base, J shed 7 bases, and the junction held 2 bases outside the gene matches. The part of the CDR3 DNA that was read is TGTGCCAGTAGTATAGGGGACAGGGTCAATTCACCC. Its protein is CASSIGDRVNSP. The whole CDR3 reads CASSIGDRVNSPLHF.

Regarding this clone: The CDR3 is cut off 3 residues early in the read; its end comes from the germline J gene. V is TRBV30 and J is TRBJ2-6, with 9 bases identical to TRBD1. Per the germline V gene, CDR1 is GTSNPN and CDR2 is SVGIG (reference sequence). The ends lost 0 bases at V and 3 bases at J; junction bases unmatched: 12. CDR3 length equals 19 residues. The covered CDR3 bases are TGTGCCTGGAGTGTACTAATGTGGACAGGGGAGGTTGGGGCCAACGTC. This encodes CAWSVLMWTGEVGANV. From start to end, the CDR3 is CAWSVLMWTGEVGANVLTF.

On this clone itself: The DNA ends 3 residues before the CDR3 does, and the rest of the CDR3 is filled in from the germline J gene. The rearrangement joins TRBV4-1 to TRBJ2-7, with D tentatively TRBD1 or TRBD2 (5 bases each). This CDR3 has 15 amino acids. Trimming took 0 bases from V and 0 from J, leaving 9 bases between them. Germline values: CDR1 MGHRA, CDR2 YSYEKL. The CDR3 DNA, read in part, is TGCGCCAGCAGCCAAGATTCAGGGAGCTCCTACGAG. It yields the protein CASSQDSGSSYE. From start to end, the CDR3 is CASSQDSGSSYEQYF.

Of note for this clone: The sequenced fragment ends 3 residues before the CDR3 boundary, so the rest is inferred from the germline J gene. The chain has TRBV30 and TRBJ2-2, with D unclear. Germline V gene lookup returns CDR1 GTSNPN and CDR2 SVGIG (reference sequence). V was shortened by 2 bases and J by 9 bases, with 16 bases between the two germline ends. CDR3 size: 14 residues. The CDR3 bases that were read are TGTGCCTGGAGTCCCAACAGTCTTTACAGGGAG. Protein: CAWSPNSLYRE. The CDR3 in full is CAWSPNSLYRELFF.

A remark on this clone: The read ends 3 residues early relative to the CDR3; the germline J gene fills the gap. This chain uses TRBV6-2 or TRBV6-3 with TRBJ2-7; tentatively, D is TRBD1 (7 bases). The CDR3 has 14 residues. V lost 8 bases, J lost 0 bases, and 14 bases lay in between. In germline, CDR1 is MNHEY, CDR2 SVGEGT. The CDR3 bases that were read are TGTGCCAGCCGAGCAGGGGGGAGCTCCTACGAG. This gives the protein CASRAGGSSYE. In full, the CDR3 is CASRAGGSSYEQYF.

Of note for this clone: The read stops 3 residues short of the end of the CDR3; the missing end is completed from the germline J gene. The chain carries TRBV2 and TRBJ1-5; D is unresolved. CDR1 and CDR2 (germline): SNHLY, FYNNEI. With 6 bases removed from V and 7 bases from J, the gap between germline ends came to 7 bases. The CDR3 totals 11 residues. The part of the CDR3 DNA that was read is TGTGCCAGCAGACTAGGCCAGCCC. The encoded protein is CASRLGQP. The entire CDR3 reads CASRLGQPQHF. The full variable domain, completed using reference TRBV2 and TRBJ1-5, is EPEVTQTPSHQVTQMGQEVILRCVPISNHLYFYWYRQILGQKVEFLVSFYNNEISEKSEIFDDQFSVERPDGSNFTLKIRSTKLEDSAMYFCASRLGQPQHFGDGTRLSIL.

Points on this clone: The CDR3 is cut off 3 residues early in the read; its end comes from the germline J gene. The chain carries TRBV7-2 and TRBJ1-2, with D uncertain. The CDR3 has 15 residues. CDR1 SGHTA and CDR2 FQGNSA come from the germline V gene. The CDR3: CASSFSEATTDTYTF. CDR3 bases read: TGTGCCAGCAGCTTTAGCGAGGCGACAACAGATACC.

In the case of this clone: The missing CDR3 end, 3 residues past where the read stops, is filled in from the germline J gene. V gene TRBV18 combines with J gene TRBJ1-2, with TRBD1 identical over 8 bases. Germline values: CDR1 KGHSH, CDR2 LQKENI. CDR3 length equals 16 residues. This CDR3 is CASSLQGGYSSYDYTF. Incomplete CDR3 DNA: TGTGCCAGCTCACTACAGGGGGGCTATTCCTCCTACGAC.

Of note for this clone: The observed sequence ends 3 residues before the CDR3 terminus, with the missing tail filled in from the germline J gene. This chain uses TRBV19 with TRBJ1-2; 11 bases match TRBD1. Germline V gives CDR1 LNHDA, CDR2 SQIVND (reference sequence). This CDR3 comprises 15 residues. Incomplete CDR3 DNA: TGTGCCAGTAGTATGGGGGACAGGGGGTCCTACGAC. Encoded protein: CASSMGDRGSYD. The whole CDR3 reads CASSMGDRGSYDYTF.